These 12 T cell receptor beta chains originate from one sample sequenced in a study of T cell responses to AZD1222 COVID-19 vaccine. Profiling relied on immunoSEQ multiplex PCR, and the TCRdb table lists in-frame clones only, not all of them. The table includes some 130,000 clones, roughly 88% detected once. The sequences come from peripheral blood, collected 28 days after the second AZD1222 dose. The receptors stem from an adult who received the AZD1222 COVID-19 vaccine.

J is TRBJ2-7 and V is TRBV7-3; no definite D call. The CDR3 contains 13 residues. Per the germline V gene, CDR1 is SGHTA and CDR2 is FQGTGA. V lost 5 bases and J lost 3, with 11 bases in between. CDR3: CASSLARDYEQYF. DNA of the CDR3: TGTGCCAGCAGCCTCGCTAGAGACTACGAGCAGTACTTC.

The CDR3 is CASRTPGLAGSGTQYF. CDR3 nucleotide sequence: TGTGCCAGCAGGACTCCGGGACTAGCGGGATCGGGGACCCAGTACTTC. The rearrangement uses TRBV3-1 (or the pseudogene TRBV3-2) and TRBJ2-5; 13 nucleotides align to TRBD2. After removal of 6 bases from V and 7 bases from J, the junction contained 11 bases not matched to a gene. The CDR3 totals 16 residues. Germline V gene data show CDR1 as LGHDT and CDR2 as YNNKEL (reference sequence).

V gene TRBV30 combines with J gene TRBJ1-2; D remains unclear. Germline V lookup: CDR1 GTSNPN, CDR2 SVGIG (reference sequence). CDR3 length: 13 amino acids. V lost 5 bases to trimming and J lost 6 bases, with 16 bases between them. CDR3 sequence reads: CAWGRWHDDGYTF. In nucleotides, the CDR3 is TGTGCCTGGGGACGGTGGCATGATGATGGCTACACCTTC.

The rearrangement links TRBV3-1 (or the pseudogene TRBV3-2) to TRBJ1-3; D possibly corresponds to TRBD1 (5 bases). The CDR3 is 16 amino acids. Germline lookup yields CDR1 LGHDT and CDR2 YNNKEL (reference sequence). Trimming stripped 3 bases from V and 1 base from J, with 13 bases between. CDR3 sequence: CASSHPRGFSGNTIYF. The CDR3 DNA sequence: TGTGCCAGCAGCCACCCCCGGGGGTTTTCTGGAAACACCATATATTTT.

The J gene is TRBJ2-7, the V gene TRBV27; D gene uncertain. Germline loops: CDR1 MNHEY, CDR2 SMNVEV (reference sequence). CDR3 length: 16 amino acids. V lost 3 bases and J 0 bases, leaving 15 bases between the germline ends. This CDR3 reads CASSFPGGWTSYEQYF. For the CDR3, the DNA is TGTGCCAGCAGTTTCCCAGGCGGTTGGACCTCCTACGAGCAGTACTTC.

V gene TRBV6-5 combines with J gene TRBJ2-7, with 9 bases fitting TRBD1. Germline trimming cut 6 bases from V and 5 bases from J; bases unmatched to any gene: 8. The germline gives CDR1 MNHEY, CDR2 SVGAGI. CDR3 length: 14 amino acids. CDR3 nucleotides: TGTGCCAGCAGCCGCTGGACAGGGGTCCACGAGCAGTACTTC. Translating gives CASSRWTGVHEQYF.

The V gene is TRBV7-2, the J gene TRBJ2-7; D might be TRBD2 (7 bases). The germline gives CDR1 SGHTA, CDR2 FQGNSA. V gave up 5 bases and J gave up 6 bases, with 23 bases separating them. The CDR3 has 16 residues. As DNA, the CDR3 is TGTGCCAGCAGCCCGAGGAACGGGGGGCTCGGTGGCGAGCAGTACTTC. Translating gives CASSPRNGGLGGEQYF.

V is TRBV28 and J is TRBJ2-1, with D perhaps assigned TRBD1 or TRBD2 (6 bases each). Between the trimmed V and J ends, which lost 7 bases and 2 bases, there was a span of 15 bases. This CDR3 comprises 15 residues. Germline loops: CDR1 MDHEN, CDR2 SYDVKM. As DNA, the CDR3 is TGTGCCAGCATTCTATCAGGGGAGGCCTACAATGAGCAGTTCTTC. Protein: CASILSGEAYNEQFF.

The CDR3 coding sequence is TGTGCCAGCAGCGTAGCGGGAGGGCCTCGCAATGAGCAGTTCTTC. Its translation is CASSVAGGPRNEQFF. The chain joins TRBV9 to TRBJ2-1, with 8 bases lining up with TRBD2. CDR1 SGDLS and CDR2 YYNGEE come from the germline V gene. The J segment lost 6 bases and the V segment lost 0 bases, leaving 5 bases of the junction unmatched. The CDR3 spans 15 residues.

The chain uses TRBV4-1 and TRBJ2-1; D call uncertain. The CDR3 spans 13 residues. Germline V gene lookup returns CDR1 MGHRA and CDR2 YSYEKL. V gave up 6 bases and J gave up 4 bases, with 10 bases separating them. CDR3 coding DNA: TGCGCCAGCAGTCCAGGCAGGTACAATGAGCAGTTCTTC. It yields the protein CASSPGRYNEQFF.

This clone was found a few times. The genes are TRBV20-1 and TRBJ2-7, with TRBD1 identical over 8 bases. There are 11 residues in the CDR3. From germline, CDR1 is DFQATT and CDR2 SNEGSKA (reference sequence). The CDR3, as DNA: TGCAGAGTAGGACAGGGCTACGAGCAGTACTTC. Protein product: CRVGQGYEQYF.

This clone appeared a single time. The chain links TRBV27 to TRBJ2-2; D gene uncertain. Germline V gene data show CDR1 as MNHEY and CDR2 as SMNVEV (reference sequence). This CDR3 is built from 14 residues. Trimming took 3 bases from V and 2 from J, leaving 7 bases between them. CDR3 DNA: TGTGCCAGCAGTTTCCAGCGCAACACCGGGGAGCTGTTTTTT. It is translated as CASSFQRNTGELFF.